This entry concerns a single T cell receptor (beta chain). Sequencing used immunoSEQ multiplex PCR; TCRdb keeps in-frame clones, though not all of them. The repertoire holds hundreds of thousands of clones, with about 87% as singletons. The record originates from a study of blood T cell repertoires in COVID-19. This CDR3 is built from 14 residues. With 6 bases clipped from V and 5 bases from J, the junction kept 7 bases outside the gene matches. Germline CDR1 and CDR2: SNHLY and FYNNEI. The specimen was PBMCs or T cells enriched from blood (not recorded which). The source of this sequence is a man between 50 and 59 years old who had been exposed to COVID-19. The chain carries TRBV2 and TRBJ2-5, with TRBD2 identical over 9 bases. In DNA form, the CDR3 reads TGTGCCAGCAGAGGCGGGGGGGTGCAGGAGACCCAGTACTTC. Protein product: CASRGGGVQETQYF.